Below, 12 T cell receptor beta chains from the same sample are listed, as sequenced in a study of cytomegalovirus exposure and HLA in healthy donors. 60 Vbeta and 13 Jbeta primers were used in PCR. Assay: immunoSEQ multiplex PCR; the TCRdb copy retains only in-frame clones and omits some. This repertoire shows about 150,000 clones, roughly 85% found once; its top ten account for about 2.7%. What was sequenced was PBMCs. Receptor source: a man aged 25-40 years in good health and CMV-seropositive.

The chain couples TRBV5-6 to TRBJ1-2; D not resolved. V lost 1 base and J 3 bases, leaving 10 bases between the germline ends. There are 14 residues in the CDR3. Germline-derived CDR1 and CDR2 are SGHDT and YYEEEE. CDR3 amino acids: CASSLRSRDYGYTF. The CDR3 DNA is TGTGCCAGCAGCTTGCGTAGCAGAGACTATGGCTACACCTTC.

The gene calls are TRBV5-6 and TRBJ2-1, with 8 positions matching TRBD2. This CDR3 is 14 amino acids long. The V and J ends lost 4 bases and 6 bases, in that order; junction bases with no gene match: 6. CDR1 and CDR2 from the germline V gene are SGHDT and YYEEEE. The CDR3 reads CASSPGTSGNEQFF. Here the CDR3 DNA reads TGTGCCAGCAGCCCCGGGACTAGTGGCAATGAGCAGTTCTTC. The full variable domain, its missing parts supplied by reference TRBV5-6 and TRBJ2-1, is DAGVTQSPTHLIKTRGQQVTLRCSPKSGHDTVSWYQQALGQGPQFIFQYYEEEERQRGNFPDRFSGHQFPNYSSELNVNALLLGDSALYLCASSPGTSGNEQFFGPGTRLTVL.

This sequence joins TRBV18 and TRBJ1-2; 7 nucleotides agree with TRBD1. Trimming at V came to 3 bases and at J to 8 bases, leaving 15 bases not matched to a gene. The germline gives CDR1 KGHSH, CDR2 LQKENI. The CDR3 has 16 residues. For the CDR3, the DNA is TGTGCCAGCTCACCCGAACCGGGACAGCTAAAAGGGGGCTACACCTTC. This translates into CASSPEPGQLKGGYTF.

As regards this clone: Compared with germline, one end of the junction differs, possibly owing to a read error. The chain uses TRBV7-9 and TRBJ2-6; D is undetermined. This CDR3 has 16 amino acids. Germline values: CDR1 SEHNR, CDR2 FQNEAQ (reference sequence). CDR3 sequence reads: CSSSLGSFSGANVLTF. In DNA form, the CDR3 reads TGTTCCAGCAGCTTGGGCTCATTCTCTGGGGCCAACGTCCTGACTTTC.

This CDR3 is CASSSSSELAGHTGELFF. CDR3 bases: TGCGCCAGCAGCTCCTCATCGGAACTAGCGGGGCACACCGGGGAGCTGTTTTTT. The chain combines TRBV4-3 with TRBJ2-2; 10 bases agree with TRBD2. Germline CDR1 LGHNA, CDR2 YSLEER. This CDR3 is 18 amino acids long. After removal of 5 bases from V and 3 bases from J, the junction contained 12 bases not matched to a gene.

The chain couples TRBV11-3 to TRBJ2-3; 10 positions match TRBD2. Trimming removed 5 bases from V and 3 bases from J; junction bases left unmatched: 5. Germline V gene lookup returns CDR1 SGHNT and CDR2 YENEEA. The CDR3 extends over 15 amino acids. CDR3 sequence: CASSPGLADTDTQYF. As DNA, the CDR3 is TGTGCCAGCAGCCCCGGACTAGCGGATACAGATACGCAGTATTTT.

This clone was seen only a few times. The rearrangement links TRBV11-3 to TRBJ1-1; tentative D call: TRBD1 (6 bases). CDR1 is SGHNT and CDR2 is YENEEA in the germline V gene. The CDR3 spans 18 residues. The V end lost 2 bases, the J end lost 6 bases, and 25 bases lay between the germline ends. For the CDR3, the DNA is TGTGCCAGCAGCTTAAACGTGCAGGGGTCGTGGGACCCCCCTGAAGCTTTCTTT. It translates to CASSLNVQGSWDPPEAFF.

V is TRBV30 and J is TRBJ1-2, with 8 nucleotides matching TRBD1. Germline lookup yields CDR1 GTSNPN and CDR2 SVGIG (reference sequence). There are 21 residues in the CDR3. The V gene end was trimmed by 2 bases and the J gene end by 0 bases; junction bases not matched to a gene: 23. This CDR3 is CAWSLPYAQDRVLPTNYGYTF. CDR3 sequence (DNA): TGTGCCTGGAGTCTTCCTTACGCTCAGGACAGGGTGCTTCCTACTAACTATGGCTACACCTTC. Together with reference TRBV30 and TRBJ1-2, the CDR3 gives the full variable domain: SQTIHQWPATLVQPVGSPLSLECTVEGTSNPNLYWYRQAAGRGLQLLFYSVGIGQISSEVPQNLSASRPQDRQFILSSKKLLLSDSGFYLCAWSLPYAQDRVLPTNYGYTFGSGTRLTVV.

The chain couples TRBV7-8 to TRBJ2-7, with D maybe TRBD2 (6 bases). Germline V gene data show CDR1 as SGHVS and CDR2 as FQNEAQ. The CDR3 has 14 amino acids. V was cut by 5 bases and J by 5 bases, with 16 bases left in between. CDR3 coding DNA: TGTGCCAGCAGCCCCTGGCGGGACCGGCACGAGCAGTACTTC. Its translation: CASSPWRDRHEQYF.

V usage is TRBV9 and J usage is TRBJ1-1; D is ambiguous. Deletions cut 4 bases from V and 4 bases from J, with 14 bases between. The CDR3 totals 14 residues. Germline CDR1 SGDLS, CDR2 YYNGEE. In nucleotides, the CDR3 is TGTGCCAGCAGCCCCGAACCGGGAAGCACTGAAGCTTTCTTT. Translation gives CASSPEPGSTEAFF.

V is TRBV7-9 and J is TRBJ2-5; 16 bases line up with TRBD2. The germline CDR1 and CDR2 sequences are SEHNR and FQNEAQ (reference sequence). This CDR3 comprises 19 residues. V lost 5 bases and J lost 3; bases outside the gene matches: 12. The CDR3 DNA follows: TGTGCCAGCAGCCAGCCCCCGGGACTAGCGGGAGGGCCTGAAGAGACCCAGTACTTC. It is translated as CASSQPPGLAGGPEETQYF. The full variable domain, rest sourced from reference TRBV7-9 and TRBJ2-5, is DTGVSQNPRHKITKRGQNVTFRCDPISEHNRLYWYRQTLGQGPEFLTYFQNEAQLEKSRLLSDRFSAERPKGSFSTLEIQRTEQGDSAMYLCASSQPPGLAGGPEETQYFGPGTRLLVL.

V usage is TRBV15 and J usage is TRBJ2-2; 7 nucleotides align to TRBD2. This CDR3 has 16 amino acids. The V segment lost 0 bases and the J segment 7 bases; nucleotides outside the gene matches: 8. From germline, CDR1 is LNHNV and CDR2 YYDKDF (reference sequence). The CDR3: CATSRERGIGSGELFF. The DNA for the CDR3 is TGTGCCACCAGCAGAGAGCGGGGGATTGGAAGCGGGGAGCTGTTTTTT.